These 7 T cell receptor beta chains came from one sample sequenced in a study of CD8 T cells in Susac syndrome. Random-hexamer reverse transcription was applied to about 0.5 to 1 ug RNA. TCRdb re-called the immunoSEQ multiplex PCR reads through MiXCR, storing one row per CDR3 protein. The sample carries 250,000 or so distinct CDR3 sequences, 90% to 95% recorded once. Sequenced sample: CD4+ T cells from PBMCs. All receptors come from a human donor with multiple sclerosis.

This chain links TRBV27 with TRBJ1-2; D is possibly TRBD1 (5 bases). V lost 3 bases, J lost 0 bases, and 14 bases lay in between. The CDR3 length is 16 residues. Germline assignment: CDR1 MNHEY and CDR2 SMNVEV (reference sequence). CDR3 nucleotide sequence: TGTGCCAGCAGTTTTTACCAGGGCACTACTAACTATGGCTACACCTTC. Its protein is CASSFYQGTTNYGYTF.

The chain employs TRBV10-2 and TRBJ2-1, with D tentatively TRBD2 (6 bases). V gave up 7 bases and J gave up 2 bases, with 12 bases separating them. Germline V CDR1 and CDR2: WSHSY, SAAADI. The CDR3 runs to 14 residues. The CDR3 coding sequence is TGCGCCAGCATGTCCGGGGGAACCTACAATGAGCAGTTCTTC. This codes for CASMSGGTYNEQFF.

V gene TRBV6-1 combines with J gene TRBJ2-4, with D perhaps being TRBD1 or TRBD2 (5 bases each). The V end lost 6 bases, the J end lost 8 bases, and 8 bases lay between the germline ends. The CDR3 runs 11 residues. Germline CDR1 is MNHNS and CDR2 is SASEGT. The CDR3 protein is CASSLGDIQYF. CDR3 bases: TGTGCCAGCAGCCTGGGGGACATTCAGTACTTC.

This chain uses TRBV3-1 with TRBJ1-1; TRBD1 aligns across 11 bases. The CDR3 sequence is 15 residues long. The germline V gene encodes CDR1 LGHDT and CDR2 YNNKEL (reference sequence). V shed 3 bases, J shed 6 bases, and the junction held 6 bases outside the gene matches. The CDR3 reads CASSHRGQGAAEAFF. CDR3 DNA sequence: TGTGCCAGCAGCCATCGAGGACAGGGGGCGGCTGAAGCTTTCTTT.

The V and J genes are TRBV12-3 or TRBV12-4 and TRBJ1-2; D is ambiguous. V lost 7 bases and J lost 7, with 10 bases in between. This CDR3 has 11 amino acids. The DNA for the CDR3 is TGTGCCAGCACCCACGGAGGTGGCTACACCTTC. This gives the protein CASTHGGGYTF.

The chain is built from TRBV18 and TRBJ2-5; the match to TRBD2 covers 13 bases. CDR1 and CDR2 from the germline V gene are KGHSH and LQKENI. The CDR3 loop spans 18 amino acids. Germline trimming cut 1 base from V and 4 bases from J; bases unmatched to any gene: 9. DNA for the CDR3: TGTGCCAGCTCACCACTATCTGGGACTAGCGGGGACCGAGAGACCCAGTACTTC. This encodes CASSPLSGTSGDRETQYF.

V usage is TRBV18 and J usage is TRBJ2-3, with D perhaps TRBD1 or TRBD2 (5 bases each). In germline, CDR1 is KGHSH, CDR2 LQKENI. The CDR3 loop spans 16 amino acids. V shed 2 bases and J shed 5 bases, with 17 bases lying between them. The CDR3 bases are TGTGCCAGCTCACCAATCGCAGGGACCAGCGAAGATACGCAGTATTTT. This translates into CASSPIAGTSEDTQYF.